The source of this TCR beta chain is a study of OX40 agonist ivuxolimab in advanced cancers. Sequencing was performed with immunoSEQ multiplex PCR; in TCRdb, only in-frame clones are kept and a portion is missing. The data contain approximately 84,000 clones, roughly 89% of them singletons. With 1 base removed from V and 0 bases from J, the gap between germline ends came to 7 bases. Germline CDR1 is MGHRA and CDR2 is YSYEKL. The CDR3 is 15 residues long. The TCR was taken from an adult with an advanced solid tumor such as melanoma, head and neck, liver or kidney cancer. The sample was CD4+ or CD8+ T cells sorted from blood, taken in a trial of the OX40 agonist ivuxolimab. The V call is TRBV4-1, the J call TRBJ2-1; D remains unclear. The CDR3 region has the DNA TGCGCCAGCAGCCAAGGTGCGGACTCCTACAATGAGCAGTTCTTC. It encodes CASSQGADSYNEQFF.